Described below is a single T cell receptor (beta chain) sequence and its context. The antigen remains undetermined. The CDR3 extends over 15 amino acids. Deletions cut 1 base from V and 5 bases from J, with 11 bases between. CDR1 and CDR2 from the germline V gene are MGHRA and YSYEKL. The sample comes from a study of CD8+ T cells in alopecia areata. The overall study: Tofacitinib continued for 6 to 18 months and was then withheld for 6 months.

After isolation, RNA underwent reverse transcription to generate cDNA as the sequencing template. Assay used: immunoSEQ multiplex PCR; TCRdb lists only in-frame clones, some missing. The data hold 140,000 to 150,000 clones, with around three fifths observed a single time. Study-wide points: Higher clonality was seen in lesional scalp than in normal scalp, especially in alopecia totalis/universalis.

The sorting of PBMCs gave CD4+ and CD8+ T cells. The sequences come from CD4+ T cells sorted from blood, collected at week 0. The chain is built from TRBV4-1 and TRBJ2-2; D may match TRBD1 or TRBD2 (6 bases each). The origin of this receptor is a human donor with alopecia areata. The CDR3 nucleotides read TGCGCCAGCAGCCAAGGGGGGGCAATTACCGGGGAGCTGTTTTTT. Protein product: CASSQGGAITGELFF.